The 26 T cell receptor beta chains below were found in one sample sequenced in a study of T cell responses to AZD1222 COVID-19 vaccine. Produced via immunoSEQ multiplex PCR; TCRdb's table is partial and in-frame only. Here the sample spans more than 55,000 clones, 60% to 85% being singletons. Sequencing was performed on peripheral blood, taken 28 days after the second AZD1222 dose. The receptor source for this set is an adult who received the AZD1222 COVID-19 vaccine.

The V gene is TRBV24-1, the J gene TRBJ2-5; no clear D gene. V lost 4 bases to trimming and J lost 4 bases, with 12 bases between them. The V gene's germline CDR1 is KGHDR and CDR2 SFDVKD. The length of the CDR3 is 14 residues. CDR3 sequence (DNA): TGTGCCACCAGTGACGCGACGGTAGGAGAGACCCAGTACTTC. Translation gives CATSDATVGETQYF.

The chain is built from TRBV2 and TRBJ2-4; possibly TRBD2 for D (5 bases). The V gene lost 2 bases and the J gene lost 0 bases, with 14 bases spanning the gap. The CDR3 sequence is 17 residues long. Germline values: CDR1 SNHLY, CDR2 FYNNEI. CDR3 loop: CASSELLAFLAKNIQYF. CDR3 DNA sequence: TGTGCCAGCAGTGAACTTTTAGCGTTCCTAGCCAAAAACATTCAGTACTTC.

This clone was seen only a few times. The V gene is TRBV19, the J gene TRBJ1-1; D call uncertain. The CDR3 is 16 residues long. Germline CDR1 reads LNHDA; CDR2 reads SQIVND (reference sequence). V was clipped by 5 bases and J by 4 bases, with 20 bases between them. The CDR3 DNA reads as TGTGCCAGTAGTGCCCAGGTTTCATGGGAGGTCACTGAAGCTTTCTTT. Amino acids: CASSAQVSWEVTEAFF.

J is TRBJ2-5 and V is TRBV29-1, with 8 bases lining up with TRBD1. V lost 7 bases and J lost 5; bases outside the gene matches: 18. Germline CDR1 SQVTM, CDR2 ANQGSEA. CDR3 length equals 16 residues. The CDR3 region is CSAGGQDRVGSETQYF. The CDR3 DNA follows: TGCAGCGCCGGGGGACAGGACCGCGTCGGGAGTGAGACCCAGTACTTC.

The V and J genes are TRBV7-3 and TRBJ2-3; TRBD2 matches at 11 bases. The CDR3 length is 14 residues. With 5 bases clipped from V and 11 bases from J, the junction kept 9 bases outside the gene matches. The V gene's germline CDR1 is SGHTA and CDR2 FQGTGA. CDR3 residues: CASSLLPTSGGQYF. In DNA form, the CDR3 reads TGTGCCAGCAGCCTACTACCTACTAGCGGGGGGCAGTATTTT.

The chain combines TRBV6-2 or TRBV6-3 with TRBJ1-1, with 9 bases aligning to TRBD1. The CDR3 is made up of 16 amino acids. The junction had 11 bases not matched to a gene; V was cut back by 3 bases and J by 6 bases. Germline V gene lookup returns CDR1 MNHEY and CDR2 SVGEGT. The CDR3 sequence is CASSYSGTGIPAEAFF. The CDR3 coding sequence is TGTGCCAGCAGTTATTCAGGGACAGGGATTCCCGCTGAAGCTTTCTTT.

This clone has just a few counts. V is TRBV7-2 and J is TRBJ2-7; no clear D. Germline-derived CDR1 and CDR2 are SGHTA and FQGNSA. V shed 5 bases and J shed 0 bases, with 2 bases lying between them. The length of the CDR3 is 11 residues. CDR3 in DNA: TGTGCCAGCAGCATCTCCTACGAGCAGTACTTC. Encoded protein: CASSISYEQYF.

The chain employs TRBV2 and TRBJ2-3; 8 bases agree with TRBD2. Germline loops: CDR1 SNHLY, CDR2 FYNNEI. The CDR3 sequence is 15 residues long. The junction had 6 bases not matched to a gene; V was cut back by 3 bases and J by 4 bases. CDR3 bases: TGTGCCAGCAGTGATTTGGCGGGGGGCTCAGATACGCAGTATTTT. It specifies CASSDLAGGSDTQYF.

This clone was found a few times. The chain employs TRBV13 and TRBJ1-1; D might be TRBD1 (6 bases). CDR3 length: 14 residues. Germline V gives CDR1 PRHDT, CDR2 FYEKMQ (reference sequence). Trimming removed 5 bases at V and 4 bases at J, with 14 bases between. The CDR3 DNA reads TGTGCCAGCAGCGGATCCAGGGGCCCCACTGAAGCTTTCTTT. Encoded protein: CASSGSRGPTEAFF.

The chain combines TRBV12-3 or TRBV12-4 with TRBJ2-2; TRBD2 agrees at 7 bases. The CDR3 sequence is 13 residues long. V lost 8 bases to trimming and J lost 6 bases; unmatched junction nucleotides: 6. The CDR3 is CASVFAGAGELFF. Here the CDR3 DNA reads TGTGCCAGCGTATTTGCGGGAGCCGGGGAGCTGTTTTTT.

V gene TRBV27 combines with J gene TRBJ2-3, with D perhaps TRBD2 (7 bases). Germline assignment: CDR1 MNHEY and CDR2 SMNVEV (reference sequence). V gave up 4 bases and J gave up 2 bases, with 16 bases separating them. The CDR3 consists of 16 residues. The CDR3 reads CASSSPGGGLTDTQYF. CDR3 in DNA: TGTGCCAGCAGTTCCCCTGGGGGGGGGCTCACAGATACGCAGTATTTT.

Here the CDR3 reads CASSFRGGMGLVNTEAFF. In DNA, the CDR3 is TGTGCCAGCAGCTTTCGAGGCGGGATGGGGCTGGTGAACACTGAAGCTTTCTTT. The V and J genes are TRBV5-4 and TRBJ1-1; possible D gene TRBD1, 5 bases. V lost 2 bases, J lost 0 bases, and 20 bases lay in between. The CDR3 runs 18 residues. Germline values: CDR1 SGHNT, CDR2 YYREEE (reference sequence).

The V gene is TRBV7-9, the J gene TRBJ2-3; D is unclear. The CDR3 loop spans 12 amino acids. Germline V gene lookup returns CDR1 SEHNR and CDR2 FQNEAQ (reference sequence). Trimming took off 5 bases at V and 4 bases at J, with 7 bases between the two ends. The DNA for the CDR3 is TGTGCCAGCAGCAATGTAGCAGATACGCAGTATTTT. It codes for CASSNVADTQYF.

The rearrangement uses TRBV28 and TRBJ1-5; 10 bases agree with TRBD1. CDR1 and CDR2 (germline): MDHEN, SYDVKM. This CDR3 is built from 19 residues. V trimming: 8 bases; J trimming: 1 base; junction bases outside the gene matches: 17. CDR3 coding DNA: TGTGCCAGCTTTCCCGAGACAGGGGGCGAGGGGACCAGCAATCAGCCCCAGCATTTT. Its translation is CASFPETGGEGTSNQPQHF.

This clone was detected only once. The rearrangement joins TRBV5-1 to TRBJ2-3; 10 positions match TRBD2. This CDR3 has 17 residues. Per germline, CDR1 SGHRS and CDR2 YFSETQ. V shed 0 bases and J 0 bases; nucleotides not matched to a gene: 4. This chain's CDR3 is CASSLAIAGGSTDTQYF. DNA for the CDR3: TGCGCCAGCAGCTTGGCCATAGCGGGGGGAAGCACAGATACGCAGTATTTT.

V gene TRBV29-1 combines with J gene TRBJ1-3; D not resolved. Germline lookup yields CDR1 SQVTM and CDR2 ANQGSEA. The CDR3 is made up of 12 amino acids. Trimming removed 5 bases from V and 0 bases from J, with 5 bases in between. The CDR3: CSVKSSGNTIYF. In nucleotides, the CDR3 is TGCAGCGTTAAGTCCTCTGGAAACACCATATATTTT.

This clone was detected only a few times. V is TRBV9 and J is TRBJ1-1, with a weak D call TRBD1 (6 bases). The V end was cut by 4 bases, the J end by 4 bases, with 17 bases between. Germline CDR1 is SGDLS and CDR2 is YYNGEE. This CDR3 region has 15 residues. CDR3 in amino acids: CASSFTGGGGTEAFF. The CDR3 region has the DNA TGTGCCAGCAGCTTCACAGGAGGGGGTGGCACTGAAGCTTTCTTT.

This chain connects TRBV12-1 to TRBJ2-3; the DNA was not compared with TRBD1, the D call given in the table. TRBV12-1 is a pseudogene. CDR3 size: 14 residues. CDR3 nucleotide sequence: TGTGCCAGCAGTCTTAAGGGGGCCACAGATACGCAGTATTTT. This encodes CASSLKGATDTQYF.

The chain uses TRBV19 and TRBJ1-3; no clear D gene. The germline gives CDR1 LNHDA, CDR2 SQIVND (reference sequence). The CDR3 runs to 12 residues. The germline V and J ends were trimmed by 7 bases and 6 bases, with 10 bases remaining between them. CDR3 nucleotide sequence: TGTGCCAGTATGGAGCGGGCAAACACCATATATTTT. It encodes CASMERANTIYF.

J is TRBJ1-2 and V is TRBV7-2; D perhaps matches TRBD1 (6 bases). Germline V gene lookup returns CDR1 SGHTA and CDR2 FQGNSA. CDR3 length: 14 residues. V lost 5 bases to trimming and J lost 0 bases, with 10 bases between them. The CDR3 loop reads CASSRDISNYGYTF. The DNA for the CDR3 is TGTGCCAGCAGCCGGGACATTTCTAACTATGGCTACACCTTC.

The table lists this clone with a count of one. J is TRBJ1-1 and V is TRBV6-2 or TRBV6-3; perhaps TRBD1 as D (5 bases). Germline V gives CDR1 MNHEY, CDR2 SVGEGT. The V and J ends lost 5 bases and 5 bases respectively, with 12 bases between them. CDR3 length equals 13 residues. As DNA, the CDR3 is TGTGCCAGCAGTCCCTGGGGGGGAACTGAAGCTTTCTTT. It encodes CASSPWGGTEAFF.

The chain recombines TRBV19 with TRBJ1-5; 11 bases line up with TRBD1. CDR1 is LNHDA and CDR2 is SQIVND in the germline V gene (reference sequence). The CDR3 has 18 amino acids. Unmatched junction bases numbered 16, after V lost 3 bases and J lost 9 bases. As DNA, the CDR3 is TGTGCCAGTAGTATTTTAGTGCCGGGGACAGGGGGTGTGAGGCCCCAGCATTTT. It encodes CASSILVPGTGGVRPQHF.

The V call is TRBV10-3, the J call TRBJ1-6; D unclear. The length of the CDR3 is 13 residues. From germline, CDR1 is ENHRY and CDR2 SYGVKD. V lost 9 bases and J lost 3, with 9 bases in between. In nucleotides, the CDR3 is TGTGCCATATCAGACGGCTATAATTCACCCCTCCACTTT. Translation: CAISDGYNSPLHF.

The table lists this clone with a count of one. V and J are TRBV6-5 and TRBJ1-2, with D perhaps TRBD1 (5 bases). The germline V and J ends were trimmed by 8 bases and 5 bases, with 9 bases remaining between them. The CDR3 covers 11 residues. Germline loops: CDR1 MNHEY, CDR2 SVGAGI. CDR3 residues: CASGDGYGYTF. In DNA, the CDR3 is TGTGCCAGCGGGGACGGGTATGGCTACACCTTC.

J is TRBJ1-3 and V is TRBV10-3; D is unresolved. The CDR3 totals 13 residues. V was cut by 6 bases and J by 0 bases, with 6 bases left in between. CDR1 and CDR2 (germline): ENHRY, SYGVKD. DNA for the CDR3: TGTGCCATCAGGCCCAGCTCTGGAAACACCATATATTTT. This sequence encodes CAIRPSSGNTIYF.

This clone was found a few times. The gene calls are TRBV28 and TRBJ1-2, with D possibly being TRBD1 (6 bases). The germline V gene has CDR1 MDHEN and CDR2 SYDVKM. The CDR3 has 14 residues. V lost 6 bases to trimming and J lost 8 bases, with 19 bases between them. The CDR3 reads CASRPTMGGGGYTF. The CDR3 DNA reads TGTGCCAGCAGACCCACGATGGGGGGCGGCGGCTACACCTTC.